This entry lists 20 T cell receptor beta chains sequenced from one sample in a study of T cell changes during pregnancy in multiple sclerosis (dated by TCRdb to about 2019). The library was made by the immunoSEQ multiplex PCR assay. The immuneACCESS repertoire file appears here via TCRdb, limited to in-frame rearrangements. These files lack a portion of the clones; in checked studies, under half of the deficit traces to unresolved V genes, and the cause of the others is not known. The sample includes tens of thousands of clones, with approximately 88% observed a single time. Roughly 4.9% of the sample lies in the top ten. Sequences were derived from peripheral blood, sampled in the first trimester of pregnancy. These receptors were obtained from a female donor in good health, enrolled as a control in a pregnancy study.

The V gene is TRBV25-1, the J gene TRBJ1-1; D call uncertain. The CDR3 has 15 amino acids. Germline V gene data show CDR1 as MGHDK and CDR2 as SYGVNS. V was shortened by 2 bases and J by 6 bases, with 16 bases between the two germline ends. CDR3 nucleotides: TGTGCCAGCAGTGAACAACCCGCAGGTCGTGCTGAAGCTTTCTTT. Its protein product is CASSEQPAGRAEAFF.

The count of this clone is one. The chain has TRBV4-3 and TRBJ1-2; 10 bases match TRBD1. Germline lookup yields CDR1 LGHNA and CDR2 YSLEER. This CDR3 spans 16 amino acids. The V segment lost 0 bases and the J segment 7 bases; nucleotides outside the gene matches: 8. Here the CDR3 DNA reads TGCGCCAGCAGCCAAGATAGGACAGGGGGTGTGGGTGGCTACACCTTC. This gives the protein CASSQDRTGGVGGYTF.

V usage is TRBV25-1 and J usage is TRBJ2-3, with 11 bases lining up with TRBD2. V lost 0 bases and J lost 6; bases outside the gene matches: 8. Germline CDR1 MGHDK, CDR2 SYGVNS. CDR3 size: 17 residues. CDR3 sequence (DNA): TGTGCCAGCAGTGAATACCCGGGACTAGCGGCCGCGGATACGCAGTATTTT. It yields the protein CASSEYPGLAAADTQYF.

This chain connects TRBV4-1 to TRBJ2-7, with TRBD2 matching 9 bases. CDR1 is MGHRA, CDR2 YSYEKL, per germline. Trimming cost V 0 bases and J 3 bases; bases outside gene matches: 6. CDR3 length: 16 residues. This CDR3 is CASSQDETSGFYEQYF. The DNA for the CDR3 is TGCGCCAGCAGCCAAGACGAGACTAGCGGTTTCTACGAGCAGTACTTC.

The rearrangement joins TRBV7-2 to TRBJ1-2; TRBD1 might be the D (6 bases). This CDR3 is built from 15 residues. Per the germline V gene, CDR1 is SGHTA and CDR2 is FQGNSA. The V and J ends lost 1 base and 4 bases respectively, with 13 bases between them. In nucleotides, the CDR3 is TGTGCCAGCAGCTTAGAGATGACAGGCTTCTATGGCTACACCTTC. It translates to CASSLEMTGFYGYTF.

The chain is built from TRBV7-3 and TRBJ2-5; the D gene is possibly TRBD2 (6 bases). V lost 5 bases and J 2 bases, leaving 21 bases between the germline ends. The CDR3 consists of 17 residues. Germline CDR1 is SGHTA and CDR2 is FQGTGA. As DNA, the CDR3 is TGTGCCAGCAGCCCGAATCGAGCCGGGACTTTTCAAGAGACCCAGTACTTC. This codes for CASSPNRAGTFQETQYF. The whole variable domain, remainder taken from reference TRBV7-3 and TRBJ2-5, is GAGVSQTPSNKVTEKGKYVELRCDPISGHTALYWYRQSLGQGPEFLIYFQGTGAADDSGLPNDRFFAVRPEGSVSTLKIQRTERGDSAVYLCASSPNRAGTFQETQYFGPGTRLLVL.

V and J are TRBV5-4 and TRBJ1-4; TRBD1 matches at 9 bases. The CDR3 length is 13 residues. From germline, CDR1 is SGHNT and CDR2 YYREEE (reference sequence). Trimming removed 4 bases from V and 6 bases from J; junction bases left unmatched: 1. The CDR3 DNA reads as TGTGCCAGCAGCCGGGACAGGGATGAAAAACTGTTTTTT. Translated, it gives CASSRDRDEKLFF.

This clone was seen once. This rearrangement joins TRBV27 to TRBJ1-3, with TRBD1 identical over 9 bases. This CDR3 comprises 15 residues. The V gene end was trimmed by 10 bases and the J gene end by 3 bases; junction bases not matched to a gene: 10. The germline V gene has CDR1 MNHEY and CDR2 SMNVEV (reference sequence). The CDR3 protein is CATAATGGFGNTIYF. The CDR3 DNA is TGTGCCACCGCAGCGACAGGGGGTTTTGGAAACACCATATATTTT.

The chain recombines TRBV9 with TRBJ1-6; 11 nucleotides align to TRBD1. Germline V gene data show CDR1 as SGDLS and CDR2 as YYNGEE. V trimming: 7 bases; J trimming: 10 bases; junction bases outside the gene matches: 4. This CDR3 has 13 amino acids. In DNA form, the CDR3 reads TGTGCCAGCTCGGGACAGGGGGACTCACCCCTCCACTTT. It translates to CASSGQGDSPLHF.

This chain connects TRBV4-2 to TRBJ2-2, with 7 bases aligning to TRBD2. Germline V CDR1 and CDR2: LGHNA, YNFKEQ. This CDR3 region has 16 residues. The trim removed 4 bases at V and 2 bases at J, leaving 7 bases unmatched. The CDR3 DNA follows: TGTGCCAGCAGCCCGGGGACGGGACTAAACACCGGGGAGCTGTTTTTT. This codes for CASSPGTGLNTGELFF.

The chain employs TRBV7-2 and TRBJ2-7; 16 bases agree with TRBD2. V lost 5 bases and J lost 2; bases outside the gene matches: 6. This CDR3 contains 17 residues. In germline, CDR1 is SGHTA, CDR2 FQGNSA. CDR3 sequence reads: CASSLGLAGGPTYEQYF. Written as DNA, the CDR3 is TGTGCCAGCAGCCTGGGACTAGCGGGGGGGCCTACCTACGAGCAGTACTTC.

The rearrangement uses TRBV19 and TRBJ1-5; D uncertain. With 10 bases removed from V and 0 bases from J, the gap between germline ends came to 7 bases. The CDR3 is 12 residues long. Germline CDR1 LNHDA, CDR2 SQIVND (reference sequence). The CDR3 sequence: CATSGSNQPQHF. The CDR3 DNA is TGTGCCACATCGGGTAGCAATCAGCCCCAGCATTTT.

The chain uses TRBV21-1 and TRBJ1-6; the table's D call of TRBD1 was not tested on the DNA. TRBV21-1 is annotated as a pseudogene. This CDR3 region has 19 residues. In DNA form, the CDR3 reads TGTGCCAGCAGCAAAGGGGGACAGGAGTTTAGAATCTATAATTCACCCCTCCACTTT. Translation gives CASSKGGQEFRIYNSPLHF.

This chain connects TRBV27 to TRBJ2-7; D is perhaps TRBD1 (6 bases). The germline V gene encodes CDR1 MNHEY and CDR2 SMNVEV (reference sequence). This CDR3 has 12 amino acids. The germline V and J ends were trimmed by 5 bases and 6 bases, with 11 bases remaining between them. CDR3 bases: TGTGCCAGCAGTACACAGGGTGGCGAGCAGTACTTC. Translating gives CASSTQGGEQYF.

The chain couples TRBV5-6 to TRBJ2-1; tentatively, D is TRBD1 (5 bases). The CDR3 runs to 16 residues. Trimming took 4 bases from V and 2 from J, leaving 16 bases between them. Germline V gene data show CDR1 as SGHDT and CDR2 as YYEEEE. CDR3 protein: CASSLPAGLPYNEQFF. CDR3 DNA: TGTGCCAGCAGCCTCCCGGCAGGGCTCCCCTACAATGAGCAGTTCTTC.

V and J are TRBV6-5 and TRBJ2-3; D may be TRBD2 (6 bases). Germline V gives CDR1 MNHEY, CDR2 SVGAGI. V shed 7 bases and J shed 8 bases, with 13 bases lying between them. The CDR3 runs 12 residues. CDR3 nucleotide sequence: TGTGCCAGCAAGGGAGGCGCAGGTACGCAGTATTTT. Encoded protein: CASKGGAGTQYF.

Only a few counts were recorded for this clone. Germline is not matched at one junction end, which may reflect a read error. The CDR3 DNA is TGTGCCAGCAGCTTAGTGACTTGGAGTAGTCAGTCCTTC. Its protein is CASSLVTWSSQSF. The rearrangement uses TRBV7-7 and TRBJ2-7; no clear D. The V gene's germline CDR1 is SSHAT and CDR2 FNYEAQ (reference sequence). The CDR3 is made up of 13 amino acids.

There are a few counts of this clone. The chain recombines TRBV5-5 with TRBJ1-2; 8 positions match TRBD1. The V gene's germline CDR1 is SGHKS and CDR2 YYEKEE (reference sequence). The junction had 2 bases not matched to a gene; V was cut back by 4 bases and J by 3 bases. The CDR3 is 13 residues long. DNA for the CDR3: TGTGCCAGCAGCCGACAGGGGTACTATGGCTACACCTTC. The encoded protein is CASSRQGYYGYTF.

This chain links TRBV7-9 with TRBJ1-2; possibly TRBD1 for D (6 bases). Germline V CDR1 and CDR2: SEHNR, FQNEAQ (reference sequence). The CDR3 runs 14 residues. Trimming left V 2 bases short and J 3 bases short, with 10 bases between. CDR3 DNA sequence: TGTGCCAGCAGCTTAAGGGACACCTACTATGGCTACACCTTC. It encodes CASSLRDTYYGYTF.

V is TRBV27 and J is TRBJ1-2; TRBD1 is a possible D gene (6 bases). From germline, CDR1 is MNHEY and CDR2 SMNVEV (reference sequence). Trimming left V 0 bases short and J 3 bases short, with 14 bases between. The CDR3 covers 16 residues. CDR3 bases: TGTGCCAGCAGTTTATCGGTCCTCCCAGGGGACTATGGCTACACCTTC. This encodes CASSLSVLPGDYGYTF.